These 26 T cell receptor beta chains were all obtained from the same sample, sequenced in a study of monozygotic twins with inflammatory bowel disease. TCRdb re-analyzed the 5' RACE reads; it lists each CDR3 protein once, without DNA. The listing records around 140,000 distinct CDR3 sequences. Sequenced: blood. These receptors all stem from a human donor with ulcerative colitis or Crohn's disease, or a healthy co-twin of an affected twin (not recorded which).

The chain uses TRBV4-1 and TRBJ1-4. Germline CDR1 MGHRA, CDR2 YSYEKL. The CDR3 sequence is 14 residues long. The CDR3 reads CASSQEQRNEKLFF.

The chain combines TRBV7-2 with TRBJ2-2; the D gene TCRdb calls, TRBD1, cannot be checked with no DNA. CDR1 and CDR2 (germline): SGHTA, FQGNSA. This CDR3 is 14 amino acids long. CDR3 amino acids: CASRPGRSAGELFF.

CDR3 region: CASRGDYPTSYNEQFF. The V gene is TRBV5-1, the J gene TRBJ2-1; no DNA is available, so the TRBD2 call from TCRdb remains unchecked. The CDR3 has 16 residues. CDR1 and CDR2 from the germline V gene are SGHRS and YFSETQ.

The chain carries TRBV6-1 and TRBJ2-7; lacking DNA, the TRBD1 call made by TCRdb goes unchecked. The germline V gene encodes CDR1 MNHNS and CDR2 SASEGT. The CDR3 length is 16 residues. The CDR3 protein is CASSDHRTGGFYEQYF.

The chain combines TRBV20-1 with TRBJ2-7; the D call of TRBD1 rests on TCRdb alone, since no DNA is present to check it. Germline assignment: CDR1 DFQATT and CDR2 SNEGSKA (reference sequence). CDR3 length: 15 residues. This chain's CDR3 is CSASYGGRVSYEQYF.

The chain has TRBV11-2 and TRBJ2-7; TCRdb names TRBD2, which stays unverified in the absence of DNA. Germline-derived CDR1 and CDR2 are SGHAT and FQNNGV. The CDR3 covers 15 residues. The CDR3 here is CASSFSGGAGHEQYF. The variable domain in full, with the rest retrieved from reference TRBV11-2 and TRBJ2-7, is EAGVAQSPRYKIIEKRQSVAFWCNPISGHATLYWYQQILGQGPKLLIQFQNNGVVDDSQLPKDRFSAERLKGVDSTLKIQPAKLEDSAVYLCASSFSGGAGHEQYFGPGTRLTVT.

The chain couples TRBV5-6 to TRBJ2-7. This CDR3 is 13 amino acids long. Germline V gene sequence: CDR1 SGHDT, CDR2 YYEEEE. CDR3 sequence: CASSLGNSYEQYF.

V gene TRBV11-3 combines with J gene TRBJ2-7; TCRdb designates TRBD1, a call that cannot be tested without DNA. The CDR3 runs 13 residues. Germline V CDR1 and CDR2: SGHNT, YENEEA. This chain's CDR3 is CASSQGQNYEQYF.

The CDR3 loop is CASSPPYRGNTGELFF. The J gene is TRBJ2-2, the V gene TRBV18; absent DNA, TCRdb's TRBD1 call cannot be checked. The CDR3 loop spans 16 amino acids. CDR1 is KGHSH and CDR2 is LQKENI in the germline V gene.

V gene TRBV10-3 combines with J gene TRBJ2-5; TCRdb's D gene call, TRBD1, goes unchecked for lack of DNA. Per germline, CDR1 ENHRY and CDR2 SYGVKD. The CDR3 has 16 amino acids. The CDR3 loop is CAISDPGTGDTETQYF.

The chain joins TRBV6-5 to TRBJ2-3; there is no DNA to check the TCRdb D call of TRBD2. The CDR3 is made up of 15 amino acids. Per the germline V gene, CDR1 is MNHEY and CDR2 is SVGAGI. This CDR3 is CASSYPLAGGDTQYF.

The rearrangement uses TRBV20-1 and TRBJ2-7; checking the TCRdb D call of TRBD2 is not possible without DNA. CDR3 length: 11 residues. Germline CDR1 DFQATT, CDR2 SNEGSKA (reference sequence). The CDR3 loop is CSARRAYEQYF.

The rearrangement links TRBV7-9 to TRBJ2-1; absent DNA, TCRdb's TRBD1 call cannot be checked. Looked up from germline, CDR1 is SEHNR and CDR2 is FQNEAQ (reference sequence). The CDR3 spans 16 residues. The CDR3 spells CASSPRVAGSYNEQFF.

CDR3 sequence reads: CASSLYRQNTNYGYTF. This chain links TRBV28 with TRBJ1-2; TCRdb's assignment of TRBD1 cannot be checked, as there is no DNA. This CDR3 has 16 residues. Germline V gives CDR1 MDHEN, CDR2 SYDVKM.

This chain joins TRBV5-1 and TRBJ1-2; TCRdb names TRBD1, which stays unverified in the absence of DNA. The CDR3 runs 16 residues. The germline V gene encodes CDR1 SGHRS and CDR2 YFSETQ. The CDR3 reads CASSPNPQGNNYGYTF.

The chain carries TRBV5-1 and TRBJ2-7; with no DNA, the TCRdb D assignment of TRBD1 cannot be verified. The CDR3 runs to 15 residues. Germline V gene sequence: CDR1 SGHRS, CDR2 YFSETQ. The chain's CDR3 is CASSLARDGTYEQYF.

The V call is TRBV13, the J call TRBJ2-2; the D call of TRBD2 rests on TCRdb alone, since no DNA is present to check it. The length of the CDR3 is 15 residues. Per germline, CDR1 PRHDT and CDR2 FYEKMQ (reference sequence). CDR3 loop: CASSFPTSFTGELFF.

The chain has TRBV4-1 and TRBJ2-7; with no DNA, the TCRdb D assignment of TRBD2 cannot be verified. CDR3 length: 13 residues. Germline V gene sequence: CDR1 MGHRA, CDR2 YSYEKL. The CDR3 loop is CASSQVGGGEQYF.

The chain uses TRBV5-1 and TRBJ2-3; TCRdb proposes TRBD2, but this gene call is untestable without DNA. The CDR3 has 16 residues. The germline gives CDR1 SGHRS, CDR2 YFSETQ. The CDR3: CASSAERASGTDTQYF.

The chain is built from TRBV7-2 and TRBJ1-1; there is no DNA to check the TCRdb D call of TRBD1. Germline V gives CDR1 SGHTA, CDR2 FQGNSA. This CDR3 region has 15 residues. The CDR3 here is CASSFTSGGNTEAFF.

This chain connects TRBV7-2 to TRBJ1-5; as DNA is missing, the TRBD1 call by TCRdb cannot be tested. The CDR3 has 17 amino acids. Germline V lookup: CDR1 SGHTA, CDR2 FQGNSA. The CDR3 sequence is CASSSVAGGRGNQPQHF.

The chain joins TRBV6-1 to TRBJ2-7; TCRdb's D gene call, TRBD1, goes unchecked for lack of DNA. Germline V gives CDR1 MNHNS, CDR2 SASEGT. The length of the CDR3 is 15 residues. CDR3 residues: CASTAIGGIGYEQYF.

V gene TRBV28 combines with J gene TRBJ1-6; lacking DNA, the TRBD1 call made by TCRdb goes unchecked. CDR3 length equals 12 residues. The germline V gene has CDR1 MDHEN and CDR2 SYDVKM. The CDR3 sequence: CASRQGGSPLHF.

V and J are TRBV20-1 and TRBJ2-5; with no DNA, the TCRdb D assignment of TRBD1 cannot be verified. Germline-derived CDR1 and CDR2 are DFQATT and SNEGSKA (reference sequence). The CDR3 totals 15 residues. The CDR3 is CSARDPSGTQETQYF.

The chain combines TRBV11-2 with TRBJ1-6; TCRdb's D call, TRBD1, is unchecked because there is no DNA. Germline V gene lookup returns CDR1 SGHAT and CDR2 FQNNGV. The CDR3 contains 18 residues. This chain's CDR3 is CASSLVGRRTVTNSPLHF.

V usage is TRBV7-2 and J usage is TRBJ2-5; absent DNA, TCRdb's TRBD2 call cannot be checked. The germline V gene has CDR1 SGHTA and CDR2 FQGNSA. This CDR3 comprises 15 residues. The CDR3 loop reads CASSLDGTSQETQYF.